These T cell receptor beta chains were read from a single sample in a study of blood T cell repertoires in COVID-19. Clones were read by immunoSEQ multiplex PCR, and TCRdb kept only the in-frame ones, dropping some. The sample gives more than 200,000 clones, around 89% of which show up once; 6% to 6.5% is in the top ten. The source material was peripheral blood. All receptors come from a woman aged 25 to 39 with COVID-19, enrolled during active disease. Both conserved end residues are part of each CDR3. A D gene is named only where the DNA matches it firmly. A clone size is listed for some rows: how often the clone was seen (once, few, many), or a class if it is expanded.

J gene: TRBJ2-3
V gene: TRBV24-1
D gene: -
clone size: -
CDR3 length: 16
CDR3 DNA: TGTGCCACCAGTGATTTAAAGGCTAGTGGCACAGATACGCAGTATTTT
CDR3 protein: CATSDLKASGTDTQYF

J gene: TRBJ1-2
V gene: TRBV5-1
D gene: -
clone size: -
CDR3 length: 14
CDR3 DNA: TGCGCCAGCAGCTTGGTGGGAGGGGCTCATGGCTACACCTTC
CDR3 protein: CASSLVGGAHGYTF

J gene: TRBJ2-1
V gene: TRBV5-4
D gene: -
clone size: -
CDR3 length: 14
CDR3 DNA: TGTGCCAGCAGCTTTAAGGGGTTATACAATGAGCAGTTCTTC
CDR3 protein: CASSFKGLYNEQFF

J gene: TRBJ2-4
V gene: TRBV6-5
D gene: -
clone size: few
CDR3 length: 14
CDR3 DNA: TGTGCCAGCAGTCCCACTAGCCGGGGAAACATTCAGTACTTC
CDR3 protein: CASSPTSRGNIQYF

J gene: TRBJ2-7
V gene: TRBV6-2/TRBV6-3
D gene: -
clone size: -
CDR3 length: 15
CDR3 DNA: TGTGCCAGCAGTTATGGCGGCAGAAGCTCCTACGAGCAGTACTTC
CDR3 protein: CASSYGGRSSYEQYF

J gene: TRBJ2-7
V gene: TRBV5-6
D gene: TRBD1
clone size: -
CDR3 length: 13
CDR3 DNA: TGTGCCAGCAGCTTAGGGACAGCTAGGGAGCAGTACTTC
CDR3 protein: CASSLGTAREQYF

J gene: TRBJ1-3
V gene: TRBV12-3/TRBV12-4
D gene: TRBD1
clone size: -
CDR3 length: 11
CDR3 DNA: TGTGCCAGCAGCTCGGGACAGGCCATATATTTT
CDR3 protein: CASSSGQAIYF

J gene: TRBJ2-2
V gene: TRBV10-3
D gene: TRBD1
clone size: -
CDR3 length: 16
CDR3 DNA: TGTGCCATCAGTGAGAGTGGGACAGGGCCCACCGGGGAGCTGTTTTTT
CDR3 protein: CAISESGTGPTGELFF

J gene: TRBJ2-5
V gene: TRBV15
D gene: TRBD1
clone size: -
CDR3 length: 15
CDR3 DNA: TGTGCCACCAGCCCCCGGACAGGGCCCGGGGAGACCCAGTACTTC
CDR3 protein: CATSPRTGPGETQYF

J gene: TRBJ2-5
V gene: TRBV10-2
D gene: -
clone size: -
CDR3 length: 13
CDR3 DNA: TGCGCCAGCAGTGGGAGCCTTGGAGAGACCCAGTACTTC
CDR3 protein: CASSGSLGETQYF

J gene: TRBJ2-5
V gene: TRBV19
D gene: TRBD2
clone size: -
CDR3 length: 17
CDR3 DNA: TGTGCCAGTAGTAGGGGTAGTAGCGGGAGTACGGAGGAGACCCAGTACTTC
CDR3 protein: CASSRGSSGSTEETQYF

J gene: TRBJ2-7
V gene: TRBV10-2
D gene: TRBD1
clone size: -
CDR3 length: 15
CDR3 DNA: TGCGCCAGCAGTGAGTATAACAGGGGGGCCTACGAGCAGTACTTC
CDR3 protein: CASSEYNRGAYEQYF

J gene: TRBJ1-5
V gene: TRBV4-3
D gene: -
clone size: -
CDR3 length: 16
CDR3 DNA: TGCGCCAGCAGCCAAGATCCTTGGGAGGACCAGCAGCCCCAGCATTTT
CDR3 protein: CASSQDPWEDQQPQHF

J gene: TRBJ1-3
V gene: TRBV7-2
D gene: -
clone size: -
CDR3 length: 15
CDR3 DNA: TGTGCCAGCAGCCCGATGGTGGGCCCCGGAAACACCATATATTTT
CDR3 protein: CASSPMVGPGNTIYF

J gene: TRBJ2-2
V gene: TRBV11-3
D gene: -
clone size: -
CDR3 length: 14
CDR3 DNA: TGTGCCAGCAGCTTAGTCACGGGGGCCGGGGAGCTGTTTTTT
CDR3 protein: CASSLVTGAGELFF

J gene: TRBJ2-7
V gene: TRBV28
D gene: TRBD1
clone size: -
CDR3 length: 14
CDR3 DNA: TGTGCCAGCAGTACGCGGACAGGGGGCAACGAGCAGTACTTC
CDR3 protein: CASSTRTGGNEQYF

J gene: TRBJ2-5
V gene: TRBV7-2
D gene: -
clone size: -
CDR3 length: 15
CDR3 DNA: TGTGCCAGCAGCTTAGGACGAGGGCTTATAGAGACCCAGTACTTC
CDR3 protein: CASSLGRGLIETQYF

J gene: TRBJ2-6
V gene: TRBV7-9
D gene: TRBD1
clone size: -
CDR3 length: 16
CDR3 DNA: TGTGCCAGCAGCCACGGACAGGGGTCTGGGGCCAACGTCCTGACTTTC
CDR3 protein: CASSHGQGSGANVLTF

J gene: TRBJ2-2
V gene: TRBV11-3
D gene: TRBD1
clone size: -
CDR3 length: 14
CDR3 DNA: TGTGCCAGCAGCTCGACAGGGGTCACCGGGGAGCTGTTTTTT
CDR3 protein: CASSSTGVTGELFF

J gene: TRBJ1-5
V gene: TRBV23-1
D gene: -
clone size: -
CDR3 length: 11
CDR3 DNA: TGCGCCAGCAGCGGGATGATCGCCCAGCATTTT
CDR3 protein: CASSGMIAQHF

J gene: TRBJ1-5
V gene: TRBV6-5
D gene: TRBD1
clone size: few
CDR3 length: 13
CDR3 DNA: TGTGCCGGCGGACAGGGAACTAATCAGCCCCAGCATTTT
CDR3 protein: CAGGQGTNQPQHF

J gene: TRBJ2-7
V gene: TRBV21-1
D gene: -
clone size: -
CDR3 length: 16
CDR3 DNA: TGTGCCAGCAGCAACCCAGGGACAGGTCCTTGGTACGAGCAGTACTTC
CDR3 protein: CASSNPGTGPWYEQYF

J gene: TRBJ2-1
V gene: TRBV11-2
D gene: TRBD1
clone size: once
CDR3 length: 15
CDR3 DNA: TGTGCCAGCAGCTGGGGACAGGGGTCAGGTAGTGAGCAGTTCTTC
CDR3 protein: CASSWGQGSGSEQFF

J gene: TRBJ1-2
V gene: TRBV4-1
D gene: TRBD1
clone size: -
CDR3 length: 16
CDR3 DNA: TGCGCCAGCAGCCAACCCTCCAGGGGGAATAACTATGGCTACACCTTC
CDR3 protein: CASSQPSRGNNYGYTF

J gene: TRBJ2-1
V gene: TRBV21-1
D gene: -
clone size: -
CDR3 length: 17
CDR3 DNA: TGTGCCAGCAGCAAATGGGGACTCCCTCGGCTGGGGAATGAGCAGTTCTTC
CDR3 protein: CASSKWGLPRLGNEQFF

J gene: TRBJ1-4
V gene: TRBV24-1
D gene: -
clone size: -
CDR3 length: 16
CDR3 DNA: TGTGCCACCAGCCTGGGACAACAGGGAGGGAATGAAAAACTGTTTTTT
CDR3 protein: CATSLGQQGGNEKLFF

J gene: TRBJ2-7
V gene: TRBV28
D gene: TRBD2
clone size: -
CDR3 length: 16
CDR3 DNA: TGTGCCAGCCTAGCCCAACTAGCGGGGGGTGCGGACGAGCAGTACTTC
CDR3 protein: CASLAQLAGGADEQYF

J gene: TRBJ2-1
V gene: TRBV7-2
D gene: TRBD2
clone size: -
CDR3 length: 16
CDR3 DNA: TGTGCCAGCAGCCTCCAGAGCACTAGCGGTCCGGGGGTGTGGTTCTTC
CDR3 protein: CASSLQSTSGPGVWFF

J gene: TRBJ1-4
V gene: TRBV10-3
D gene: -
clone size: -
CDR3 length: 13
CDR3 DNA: TGTGCCATCAACAGCTCCGGGGGTGAAAAACTGTTTTTT
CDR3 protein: CAINSSGGEKLFF